These 6 T cell receptor beta chains originate from one sample sequenced in a study of cytomegalovirus exposure and HLA in healthy donors. The PCR contained 60 Vbeta and 13 Jbeta primers. TCRdb's table, derived via immunoSEQ multiplex PCR, lists solely in-frame clones and lacks some. The data hold fewer than 80,000 clones, with more than 70% observed a single time. The sample taken for sequencing was PBMCs. The receptors originated from a man between 45 and 60 years old in good health and CMV-seropositive.

The DNA for the CDR3 is TGTGCCAGCAGCTTGACCGACGGGACACAATACGAGCAGTACTTC. It codes for CASSLTDGTQYEQYF. The V gene is TRBV11-2, the J gene TRBJ2-7; tentatively, D is TRBD1 (6 bases). Germline loops: CDR1 SGHAT, CDR2 FQNNGV. The CDR3 covers 15 residues. V lost 3 bases, J lost 4 bases, and 16 bases lay in between.

The chain recombines TRBV5-1 with TRBJ1-4, with D possibly being TRBD1 (5 bases). Trimming removed 5 bases at V and 5 bases at J, with 13 bases between. The germline V gene encodes CDR1 SGHRS and CDR2 YFSETQ. The CDR3 runs to 14 residues. This CDR3 reads CASRSQVGNEKLFF. The CDR3 nucleotides read TGCGCCAGCAGGTCACAGGTTGGGAATGAAAAACTGTTTTTT.

This chain uses TRBV27 with TRBJ2-7; the D gene is possibly TRBD2 (6 bases). CDR3 length: 14 amino acids. CDR1 and CDR2 from the germline V gene are MNHEY and SMNVEV (reference sequence). V lost 6 bases, J lost 4 bases, and 16 bases lay in between. The CDR3 is CASSPGGPAYEQYF. DNA of the CDR3: TGTGCCAGCAGCCCCGGGGGACCGGCATACGAGCAGTACTTC.

This chain connects TRBV19 to TRBJ1-5; D is possibly TRBD1 (6 bases). In germline, CDR1 is LNHDA, CDR2 SQIVND (reference sequence). This CDR3 is 15 amino acids long. Trimming cost V 3 bases and J 2 bases, with 11 bases left between them. CDR3 loop: CASSMGAGGNQPQHF. The CDR3 DNA is TGTGCCAGTAGTATGGGGGCTGGGGGCAATCAGCCCCAGCATTTT.

The chain recombines TRBV2 with TRBJ2-2, with 11 bases lining up with TRBD2. V lost 2 bases and J lost 6; bases outside the gene matches: 5. The CDR3 contains 16 residues. The V gene's germline CDR1 is SNHLY and CDR2 FYNNEI. CDR3 loop: CASSERASGRPGELFF. The CDR3, as DNA: TGTGCCAGCAGTGAAAGGGCTAGCGGGAGGCCCGGGGAGCTGTTTTTT.

This clone was recorded a few times. The rearrangement joins TRBV5-6 to TRBJ2-7; no clear D. The CDR3 is 13 amino acids. Germline-derived CDR1 and CDR2 are SGHDT and YYEEEE. V gave up 0 bases and J gave up 4 bases, with 8 bases separating them. In DNA, the CDR3 is TGTGCCAGCAGCTTGGGTAGAACTTACGAGCAGTACTTC. Translating gives CASSLGRTYEQYF.